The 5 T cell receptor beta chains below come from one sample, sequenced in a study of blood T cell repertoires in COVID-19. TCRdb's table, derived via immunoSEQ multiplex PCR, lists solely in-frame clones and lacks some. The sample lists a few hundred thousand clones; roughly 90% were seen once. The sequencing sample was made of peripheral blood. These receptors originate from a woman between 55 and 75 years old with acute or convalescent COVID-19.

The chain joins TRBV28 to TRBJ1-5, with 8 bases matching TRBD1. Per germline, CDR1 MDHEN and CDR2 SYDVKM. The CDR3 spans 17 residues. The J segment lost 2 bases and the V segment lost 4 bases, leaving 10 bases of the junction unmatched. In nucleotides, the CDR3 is TGTGCCAGCAGTTCCCTTTCAGGGGGCCTGGGCAATCAGCCCCAGCATTTT. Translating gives CASSSLSGGLGNQPQHF.

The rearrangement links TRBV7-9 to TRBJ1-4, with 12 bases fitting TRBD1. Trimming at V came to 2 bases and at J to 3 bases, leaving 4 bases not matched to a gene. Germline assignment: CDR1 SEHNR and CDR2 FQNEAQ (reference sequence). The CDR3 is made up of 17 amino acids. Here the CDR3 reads CASSLLGQGASNEKLFF. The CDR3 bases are TGTGCCAGCAGCTTATTGGGACAGGGGGCTTCTAATGAAAAACTGTTTTTT.

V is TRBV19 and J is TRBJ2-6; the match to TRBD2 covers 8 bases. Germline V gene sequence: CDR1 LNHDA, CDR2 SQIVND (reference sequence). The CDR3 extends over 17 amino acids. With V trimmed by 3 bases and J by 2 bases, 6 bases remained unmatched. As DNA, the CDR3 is TGTGCCAGTAGTATGGGACTAGGTTTACCTGGGGCCAACGTCCTGACTTTC. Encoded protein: CASSMGLGLPGANVLTF.

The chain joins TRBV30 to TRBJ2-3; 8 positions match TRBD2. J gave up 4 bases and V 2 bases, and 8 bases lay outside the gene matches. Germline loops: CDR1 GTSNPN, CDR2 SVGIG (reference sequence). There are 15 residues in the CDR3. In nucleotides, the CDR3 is TGTGCCTGGAGTCCTATGGGACTAGGGGCAGATACGCAGTATTTT. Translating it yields CAWSPMGLGADTQYF.

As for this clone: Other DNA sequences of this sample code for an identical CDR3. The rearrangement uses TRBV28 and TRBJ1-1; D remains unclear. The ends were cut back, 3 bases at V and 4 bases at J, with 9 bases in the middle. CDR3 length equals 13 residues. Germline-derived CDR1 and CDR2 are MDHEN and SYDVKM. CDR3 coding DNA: TGTGCCAGCAGTTTGCGGGGTGGCACTGAAGCTTTCTTT. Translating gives CASSLRGGTEAFF.